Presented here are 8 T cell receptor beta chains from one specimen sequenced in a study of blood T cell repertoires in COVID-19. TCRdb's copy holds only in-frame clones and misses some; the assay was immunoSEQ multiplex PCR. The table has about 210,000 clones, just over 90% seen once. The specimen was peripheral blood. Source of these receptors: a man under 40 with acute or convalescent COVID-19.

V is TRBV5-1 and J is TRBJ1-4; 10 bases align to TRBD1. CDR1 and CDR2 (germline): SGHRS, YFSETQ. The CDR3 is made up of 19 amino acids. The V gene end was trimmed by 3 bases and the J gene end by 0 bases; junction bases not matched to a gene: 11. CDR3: CASSSYGTGVPTTNEKLFF. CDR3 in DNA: TGCGCCAGCAGCTCCTACGGGACAGGGGTTCCCACAACTAATGAAAAACTGTTTTTT.

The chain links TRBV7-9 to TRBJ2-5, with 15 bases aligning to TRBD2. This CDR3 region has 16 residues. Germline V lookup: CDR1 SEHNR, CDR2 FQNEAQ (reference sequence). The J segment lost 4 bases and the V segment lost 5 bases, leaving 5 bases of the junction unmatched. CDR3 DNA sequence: TGTGCCAGCAGCCTTGGACTAGCGGGGGGGCCAGAGACCCAGTACTTC. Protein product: CASSLGLAGGPETQYF.

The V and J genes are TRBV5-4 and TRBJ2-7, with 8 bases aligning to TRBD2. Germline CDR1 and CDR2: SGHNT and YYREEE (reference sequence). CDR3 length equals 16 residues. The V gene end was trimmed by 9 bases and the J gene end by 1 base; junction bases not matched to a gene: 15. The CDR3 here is CATTSSPGGDSYEQYF. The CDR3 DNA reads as TGTGCCACAACCTCCAGTCCGGGGGGGGATTCCTACGAGCAGTACTTC.

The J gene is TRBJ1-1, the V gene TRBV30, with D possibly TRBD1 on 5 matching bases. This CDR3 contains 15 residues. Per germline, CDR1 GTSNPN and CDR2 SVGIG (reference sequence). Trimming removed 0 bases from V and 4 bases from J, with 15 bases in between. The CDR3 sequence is CAWSVWTPKATEAFF. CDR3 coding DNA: TGTGCCTGGAGTGTTTGGACACCAAAGGCCACTGAAGCTTTCTTT.

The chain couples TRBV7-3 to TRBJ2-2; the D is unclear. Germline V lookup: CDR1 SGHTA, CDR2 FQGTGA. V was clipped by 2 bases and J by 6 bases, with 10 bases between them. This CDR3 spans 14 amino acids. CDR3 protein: CASSLSGGSGELFF. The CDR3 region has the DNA TGTGCCAGCAGCTTATCCGGCGGATCCGGGGAGCTGTTTTTT.

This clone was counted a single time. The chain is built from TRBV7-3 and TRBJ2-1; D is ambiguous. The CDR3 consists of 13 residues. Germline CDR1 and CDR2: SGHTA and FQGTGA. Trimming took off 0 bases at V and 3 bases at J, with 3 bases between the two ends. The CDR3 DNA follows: TGTGCCAGCAGCTTAACGAGCTACAATGAGCAGTTCTTC. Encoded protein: CASSLTSYNEQFF.

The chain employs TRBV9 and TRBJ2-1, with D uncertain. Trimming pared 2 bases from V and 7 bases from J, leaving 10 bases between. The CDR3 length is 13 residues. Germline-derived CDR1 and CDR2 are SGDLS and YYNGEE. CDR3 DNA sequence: TGTGCCAGCAGCGTTGTGCAAGAGAATGAGCAGTTCTTC. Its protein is CASSVVQENEQFF.

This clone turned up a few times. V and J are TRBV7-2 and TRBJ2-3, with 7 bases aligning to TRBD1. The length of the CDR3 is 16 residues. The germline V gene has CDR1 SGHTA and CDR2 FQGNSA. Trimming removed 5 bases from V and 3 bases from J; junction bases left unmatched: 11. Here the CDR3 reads CASSLRQGSLTDTQYF. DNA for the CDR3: TGTGCCAGCAGCCTACGACAGGGCTCCCTAACAGATACGCAGTATTTT.